The 9 T cell receptor beta chains below were found in one sample sequenced in a study of shared clonotypes between healthy human individuals. Sequencing was performed with immunoSEQ multiplex PCR; in TCRdb, only in-frame clones are kept and a portion is missing. The profile shows about 2.4 million clones, 93% of them singletons. What was sequenced was naive CD4+ T cells from PBMCs. This sample's subset: CD45RA+ positively selected. The source is a man younger than 35 in good health. Some clones in this sample may be carry-over from other donors' samples.

This chain connects TRBV5-1 to TRBJ2-5, with 7 bases lining up with TRBD1. CDR1 is SGHRS, CDR2 YFSETQ, per germline. J lost 4 bases, V lost 4 bases, and 7 bases had no gene match. The CDR3 contains 14 residues. CDR3 sequence reads: CASSRGTALETQYF. The CDR3 DNA sequence: TGCGCCAGCAGCAGGGGGACAGCGCTAGAGACCCAGTACTTC.

CDR3 nucleotide sequence: TGCGCCAGCAGCTTAGAGCTAGCAGCTTACAATGAGCAGTTCTTC. Residues: CASSLELAAYNEQFF. The chain combines TRBV5-1 with TRBJ2-1, with D possibly TRBD2 on 5 matching bases. The germline V gene encodes CDR1 SGHRS and CDR2 YFSETQ. V was clipped by 2 bases and J by 4 bases, with 13 bases between them. This CDR3 region has 15 residues.

The chain has TRBV4-2 and TRBJ2-3; 7 bases fit TRBD2. In germline, CDR1 is LGHNA, CDR2 YNFKEQ. The CDR3 extends over 15 amino acids. V lost 4 bases and J lost 2; bases outside the gene matches: 6. The CDR3 DNA reads TGTGCCAGCAGCCCCTCCGCGGGAGTCACAGATACGCAGTATTTT. Amino acid sequence: CASSPSAGVTDTQYF.

The chain carries TRBV7-2 and TRBJ2-1; 9 bases match TRBD2. This CDR3 region has 16 residues. Germline V gene lookup returns CDR1 SGHTA and CDR2 FQGNSA. J was trimmed by 6 bases and V by 1 base; bases with no gene match: 7. For the CDR3, the DNA is TGTGCCAGCAGCTTAGTCTGGCGGGAGGGCCGCAATGAGCAGTTCTTC. It specifies CASSLVWREGRNEQFF.

Comment on this clone: Other DNA sequences in this specimen translate into the identical CDR3. V is TRBV28 and J is TRBJ1-6; D is undetermined. V was trimmed by 2 bases and J by 8 bases, leaving 4 bases between them. CDR1 is MDHEN, CDR2 SYDVKM, per germline. CDR3 length: 12 residues. In DNA form, the CDR3 reads TGTGCCAGCAGTTTACTCGATTCACCCCTCCACTTT. Protein product: CASSLLDSPLHF.

The rearrangement links TRBV7-2 to TRBJ2-1; 8 nucleotides line up with TRBD1. CDR1 SGHTA and CDR2 FQGNSA come from the germline V gene. The length of the CDR3 is 15 residues. Unmatched junction bases numbered 11, after V lost 6 bases and J lost 7 bases. CDR3 region: CASSSGTGAYNEQFF. The CDR3 DNA reads as TGTGCCAGCAGTTCCGGGACAGGAGCTTATAATGAGCAGTTCTTC.

J is TRBJ2-2 and V is TRBV4-2, with 9 bases lining up with TRBD2. V dropped 1 base and J dropped 4; count of bases not matched to a gene: 10. Looked up from germline, CDR1 is LGHNA and CDR2 is YNFKEQ. CDR3 length equals 18 residues. Here the CDR3 reads CASSQAVRGTSSTGELFF. CDR3 nucleotides: TGTGCCAGCAGCCAAGCTGTTCGCGGGACTAGCTCCACCGGGGAGCTGTTTTTT.

The chain employs TRBV6-1 and TRBJ2-5; TRBD1 aligns across 10 bases. This CDR3 has 16 residues. Per the germline V gene, CDR1 is MNHNS and CDR2 is SASEGT. The V gene end was trimmed by 4 bases and the J gene end by 3 bases; junction bases not matched to a gene: 8. In DNA form, the CDR3 reads TGTGCCAGCAGTGCCCCAGGACAGGGGGTGAAAGAGACCCAGTACTTC. Protein product: CASSAPGQGVKETQYF.

Details on this clone: The same CDR3 can be traced to other DNA sequences in this sample. The V call is TRBV7-9, the J call TRBJ2-5, with 7 bases identical to TRBD1. V dropped 0 bases and J dropped 5; count of bases not matched to a gene: 0. Germline V gives CDR1 SEHNR, CDR2 FQNEAQ (reference sequence). This CDR3 is 13 amino acids long. CDR3 residues: CASSLAQGETQYF. CDR3 DNA sequence: TGTGCCAGCAGCTTAGCACAGGGGGAGACCCAGTACTTC.